This TCR beta chain was sequenced during a study of blood T cells in healthy people across ages (dated by TCRdb to between 2015 and 2017). Describing the broader study: In model experiments, roughly one uniquely barcoded TCR beta cDNA molecule per two T cells was captured by template switching. The study measured age-related changes in TCR beta repertoire diversity using deep sequencing normalized with unique cDNA molecular identifiers. Donors were grouped into four age groups: young (average 16 years), middle-aged (about 38), aged (around 60) and long-lived (just over 80). To avoid experimental bias, donors of different ages were randomly spread across the sequencing lanes. For two donors (one aged 18 to 29 and one aged 80 or older), the study analyzed two additional independent replicas of 1 million unique cDNA reads from the same blood draw.

There are a few counts of this clonotype. The antigen this receptor binds is unknown. The record has no base qualities; no much larger clone is one base away. The study at large found these results: Estimates of total diversity based on one million sequenced T cells were considered lower bounds and underestimates. Observed TCR beta diversity correlated strongly with the percentage of naive T cells measured by flow cytometry. Compared with the aged group, the long-lived group had more naive CD4+ T cells, fewer expanded clones and increased TCR diversity, a pattern suggesting age selection. Because profiling used bulk unsorted PBMCs, naive and antigen-experienced compartments could not be compared conclusively. Observed TCR beta diversity per million T cells fell roughly linearly with age, and a significant reduction was already apparent by age about 36. Donor CMV infection status was unknown, potentially confounding age-related changes in expanded clonotypes.

Donors were a few dozen systemically healthy Caucasian individuals from Russia aged roughly 6 to 100 years. Each donor gave around 9.8 milliliters of peripheral blood, collected into EDTA-treated Vacutainer tubes. Ficoll-Paque density-gradient centrifugation was used to isolate PBMCs, with at least 7 million obtained per sample. Total RNA was extracted from PBMCs with Trizol reagent, with at least 5 micrograms obtained per sample. For every donor, an aliquot of PBMCs went through flow cytometry to measure the percentages of naive CD45RAhigh/CD27high T cells. The library was generated by 5' RACE. Sequenced on an Illumina HiSeq 2500. A second PCR of about 6 to 11 cycles was performed with a sample-barcoded 5' primer and a J-beta primer mix. A unique molecular identifier was introduced onto each TCR beta cDNA molecule by a template-switch 5' adaptor carrying 12 random nucleotides. Each sample yielded at least 2.5 million CDR3-containing paired-end reads. First-strand cDNA was synthesized from all RNA with the Mint cDNA synthesis kit, primed by a TRBC-specific oligonucleotide. After uracil-DNA glycosylase treatment, a first 18-cycle PCR used universal primers M1SS and BC2_uni_R on all cDNA. The paper's processing steps were these. For normalization, 1 million high-quality reads were randomly selected from each sample, with every read carrying a distinct molecular identifier. Instead of being binned into consensus sequences, reads with shared molecular identifiers were discarded. MiTCR, with a Q25 quality threshold and the strictest error-elimination algorithm, was used for CDR3 identification, clonotype clustering and error correction. A nonparametric unseen species model using Euler transformation provided a lower-bound estimate of total TCR beta diversity. The public reads were reprocessed in TCRdb via fastp at Q25 and MiXCR, keeping in-frame beta chains. Merged by CDR3 protein, the rows form single entries marked with the most common genes and DNA. The V and J calls reflect TCRdb's pipeline rather than the authors' work. The sample contains 650,000 to 800,000 distinct CDR3 sequences, approximately 48% of them found a single time. Jointly, the top ten make up approximately 20% of the sample.

The CDR1 and CDR2 encoded by the germline V gene (reference sequence) are MNHEY and SMNVEV. At the junction V is shortened by 1 base and J by 0 bases, with 19 bases in between. Its CDR3 holds 20 amino acids, cysteine through phenylalanine. The only DNA kept is the CDR3, 60 bases in frame from the first base. Material: blood. The chain couples TRBV27 to TRBJ1-6; a weak D assignment points to TRBD1 (5 bases agree). The TCR comes from a man aged 60 to 75 in good health. The sequenced DNA is TGTGCCAGCAGTTTATTTGCCCAGGGTCGGTCGAGCTCCTATAATTCACCCCTCCACTTT. Translation gives CASSLFAQGRSSSYNSPLHF.